Below, one TCR beta chain is given with its context. No antigen is known for it. PCR employed 60 Vbeta and 13 Jbeta primers. As handled by the study authors: A follow-up analysis tallied tens of millions of unique TCR beta chains, some 9.9 million shared. The protocol was immunoSEQ multiplex PCR, while the TCRdb copy is restricted to in-frame clones and leaves out a portion. V and J calls and clone size are as listed in that table; D and trimming were resolved from the DNA. The table for this sample gives more than 95,000 clones. Germline assignment: CDR1 MNHEY and CDR2 SMNVEV (reference sequence). Trimming took 4 bases from V and 9 from J, leaving 28 bases between them. The CDR3 extends over 18 amino acids. This sample stems from a study of cytomegalovirus exposure and HLA in healthy donors. Across the whole study: An early release of data contained 80 million to 85 million unique TCRs, which came from HLA-typed donors. Notes on the study in general: Later on, an analysis tied 15,000 to 20,000 TCR beta sequences to HLA alleles at 0.05 false discovery rate. Listed as cytomegalovirus-associated were approximately 160 TCR beta chains.

This chain links TRBV27 with TRBJ2-1; a possible D gene is TRBD2 (6 bases). The source of this sequence is a man aged 25-45 years in good health and CMV-seronegative. Material for sequencing was PBMCs. CDR3 loop: CASSSPDVLEGDWGEQFF. In DNA, the CDR3 is TGTGCCAGCAGTTCTCCCGATGTACTAGAAGGGGACTGGGGTGAGCAGTTCTTC.